The rows below give T cell receptor beta chains drawn from one sample of a study of cytomegalovirus exposure and HLA in healthy donors. Using immunoSEQ multiplex PCR, the repertoire was profiled, and TCRdb retains in-frame clones only, with some absent. The table shows approximately 100,000 clones, with 74% occurring only once. Sequenced input: PBMCs. All receptors come from a human donor in good health. CDR3s include the opening cysteine and the closing phenylalanine or tryptophan. The D gene is left open where the match is weak. The listing skips clone size in some rows; elsewhere it reads once, few, many or a size class.

V gene,J gene,clone size,D gene,CDR3 protein,CDR3 DNA
TRBV28,TRBJ2-1,-,TRBD2,CASRGTSGPILGSYNEQFF,TGTGCCAGCAGAGGGACTAGCGGGCCTATCTTGGGTTCCTACAATGAGCAGTTCTTC
TRBV6-5,TRBJ2-1,-,TRBD1,CASRTTGDLNEQFF,TGTGCCAGCAGGACCACAGGGGATCTGAATGAGCAGTTCTTC
TRBV6-5,TRBJ2-3,-,TRBD2,CASTPLGGGTDTQYF,TGTGCCAGCACCCCCTTGGGGGGGGGCACAGATACGCAGTATTTT
TRBV15,TRBJ2-1,-,-,CATSRVLEEQFF,TGTGCCACCAGCAGAGTCTTGGAGGAGCAGTTCTTC
TRBV28,TRBJ2-1,-,-,CASSSGVYNEQFF,TGTGCCAGCAGTTCGGGGGTCTACAATGAGCAGTTCTTC
TRBV7-2,TRBJ1-2,-,TRBD1,CASSLARGGQGDGGYTF,TGTGCCAGCAGCTTAGCGCGGGGAGGACAGGGGGACGGTGGCTACACCTTC
TRBV19,TRBJ1-4,-,TRBD1,CASTGTVATNEKLFF,TGTGCCAGTACCGGGACAGTAGCAACTAATGAAAAACTGTTTTTT
TRBV2,TRBJ2-1,-,-,CASDRYNEQFF,TGTGCCAGCGACAGGTACAATGAGCAGTTCTTC
TRBV19,TRBJ2-1,-,-,CASSSQARPSSSYNEQFF,TGTGCCAGTAGTTCCCAAGCGCGGCCGTCAAGCTCCTACAATGAGCAGTTCTTC
TRBV7-9,TRBJ1-2,-,-,CASSSVGARYGYTF,TGTGCCAGCAGCTCCGTGGGGGCGCGCTATGGCTACACCTTC
TRBV6-1,TRBJ1-6,few,-,CASMRQGNSPLHF,TGTGCCAGCATGAGGCAGGGAAATTCACCCCTCCACTTT
TRBV27,TRBJ2-7,-,TRBD1,CASSGDRVVGEQYF,TGTGCCAGCAGTGGGGACAGGGTTGTTGGCGAGCAGTACTTC
TRBV28,TRBJ2-7,once,-,CASRTSHPEQYF,TGTGCCAGCAGAACTAGCCACCCGGAGCAGTACTTC
TRBV5-4,TRBJ1-1,-,-,CASSLEGGRNTEAFF,TGTGCCAGCAGCTTGGAGGGGGGGCGGAACACTGAAGCTTTCTTT
TRBV19,TRBJ1-5,-,TRBD1,CASSPTGDNQPQHF,TGTGCCAGTAGTCCGACAGGGGACAATCAGCCCCAGCATTTT
TRBV9,TRBJ2-7,few,TRBD2,CASSVNSGGAYEQYF,TGTGCCAGCAGCGTAAATAGCGGGGGGGCCTACGAGCAGTACTTC
TRBV14,TRBJ2-1,-,TRBD1,CASSQDGTGFGEQFF,TGTGCCAGCAGCCAAGATGGGACAGGGTTTGGCGAGCAGTTCTTC
TRBV5-4,TRBJ2-1,-,-,CASSRSPNFESYNEQFF,TGTGCCAGCAGCCGCTCCCCAAATTTCGAGTCCTACAATGAGCAGTTCTTC
TRBV4-3,TRBJ2-3,-,-,CASSQDGIDTQYF,TGCGCCAGCAGCCAAGACGGGATAGATACGCAGTATTTT
TRBV5-6,TRBJ2-7,few,TRBD2,CASSLVRRGSTYEQYF,TGTGCCAGCAGCTTGGTTCGGCGGGGGTCCACCTACGAGCAGTACTTC
TRBV10-3,TRBJ1-2,-,-,CAIRRTDFNYGYTF,TGTGCCATCAGAAGGACAGACTTTAACTATGGCTACACCTTC
TRBV18,TRBJ1-2,-,-,CASSPLQGSYGYTF,TGTGCCAGCTCACCGCTACAGGGCTCCTATGGCTACACCTTC
TRBV18,TRBJ1-2,-,-,CASSPRQASTGDYGYTF,TGTGCCAGCTCACCGAGGCAGGCCTCCACCGGGGACTATGGCTACACCTTC
TRBV5-1,TRBJ2-7,-,-,CASSLERGSYEQYF,TGCGCCAGCAGCTTGGAACGGGGGTCCTACGAGCAGTACTTC
TRBV4-2,TRBJ2-3,-,TRBD2,CASSQDPIAGDNTQYF,TGTGCCAGCAGCCAAGATCCTATAGCGGGGGACAATACGCAGTATTTT
TRBV30,TRBJ1-5,-,TRBD1,CAWSTPGQLNQPQHF,TGTGCCTGGAGTACGCCGGGACAGCTCAATCAGCCCCAGCATTTT
TRBV28,TRBJ2-6,-,-,CASSYLSSGANVLTF,TGTGCCAGCAGTTATTTGAGCTCTGGGGCCAACGTCCTGACTTTC
TRBV13,TRBJ2-1,once,-,CASSRPNEQFF,TGTGCCAGCAGCCGTCCTAATGAGCAGTTCTTC
TRBV7-6,TRBJ2-1,once,TRBD2,CASSLPGASGIRDEQFF,TGTGCCAGCAGCCTCCCTGGGGCTAGCGGGATAAGGGATGAGCAGTTCTTC
TRBV14,TRBJ2-7,-,-,CASSQEAFPYEQYF,TGTGCCAGCAGCCAGGAGGCTTTTCCGTACGAGCAGTACTTC
TRBV28,TRBJ1-2,-,-,CASSHPRVPFSNYGYTF,TGTGCCAGCAGTCACCCCAGGGTACCCTTTTCTAACTATGGCTACACCTTC